Shown below are 20 T cell receptor beta chains from a single sample sequenced in a study of T-cell reconstitution after alpha-beta-depleted transplantation in children. Unique molecular identifiers were incorporated when the TCRbeta library was constructed. TCRdb re-called the PCR reads through MiXCR, storing one row per CDR3 protein. The sample lists about 340,000 distinct CDR3 sequences, about 9.3% occurring once. The specimen was PBMCs from the stem cell graft donor, collected from the stem cell graft. Receptors were obtained from a human donor who donated a stem cell graft to a child with acute lymphoblastic leukemia.

This clonotype was seen ten or more times. The rearrangement joins TRBV5-1 to TRBJ2-7, with a weak D call TRBD1 (5 bases). This CDR3 is built from 13 residues. CDR1 SGHRS and CDR2 YFSETQ come from the germline V gene. The germline V and J ends were trimmed by 3 bases and 5 bases, with 12 bases remaining between them. For the CDR3, the DNA is TGCGCCAGCAGCTCCCCCGGCAGGGACGAGCAGTACTTC. It is translated as CASSSPGRDEQYF.

Many counts were recorded for this clonotype. The CDR3 DNA reads TGTGCCAGCAGCTTAGACCCCAGCTATGGCTACACCTTC. Its translation is CASSLDPSYGYTF. The chain is built from TRBV7-9 and TRBJ1-2; D gene unclear. V lost 1 base to trimming and J lost 4 bases, with 7 bases between them. Germline values: CDR1 SEHNR, CDR2 FQNEAQ (reference sequence). This CDR3 comprises 13 residues.

This clonotype was found once. This chain uses TRBV15 with TRBJ2-7; tentative D call: TRBD2 (5 bases). Trimming cost V 6 bases and J 0 bases, with 12 bases left between them. The length of the CDR3 is 14 residues. CDR1 is LNHNV, CDR2 YYDKDF, per germline (reference sequence). CDR3 sequence: CATSELGNSYEQYF. Here the CDR3 DNA reads TGTGCCACCAGTGAACTCGGGAACTCCTACGAGCAGTACTTC.

The rearrangement joins TRBV20-1 to TRBJ1-2; 9 nucleotides agree with TRBD1. CDR3 length equals 15 residues. Looked up from germline, CDR1 is DFQATT and CDR2 is SNEGSKA (reference sequence). The junction had 8 bases not matched to a gene; V was cut back by 4 bases and J by 2 bases. Here the CDR3 reads CSATKAGQGNYGYTF. CDR3 bases: TGCAGTGCTACCAAGGCCGGACAGGGGAACTATGGCTACACCTTC.

The J gene is TRBJ2-5, the V gene TRBV7-2, with D hard to call. CDR1 is SGHTA, CDR2 FQGNSA, per germline. Trimming stripped 1 base from V and 5 bases from J, with 8 bases between. This CDR3 is 13 amino acids long. CDR3 bases: TGTGCCAGCAGCTTAGGGGTATTGGAGACCCAGTACTTC. Protein sequence: CASSLGVLETQYF.

This rearrangement joins TRBV10-3 to TRBJ2-2; D not certain. Germline V lookup: CDR1 ENHRY, CDR2 SYGVKD. V was trimmed by 2 bases and J by 1 base, leaving 5 bases between them. The CDR3 runs to 14 residues. CDR3 amino acids: CAISEPGNTGELFF. CDR3 bases: TGTGCCATCAGTGAGCCCGGGAACACCGGGGAGCTGTTTTTT.

This clonotype was counted only a few times. The chain uses TRBV19 and TRBJ2-2; 7 bases map to TRBD1. J gave up 6 bases and V 9 bases, and 7 bases lay outside the gene matches. This CDR3 is built from 13 residues. Germline V lookup: CDR1 LNHDA, CDR2 SQIVND (reference sequence). The CDR3 DNA is TGTGCCAGCCATAATACAGGGGCCGGGGAGCTGTTTTTT. Encoded protein: CASHNTGAGELFF.

The chain recombines TRBV6-5 with TRBJ2-5; TRBD2 aligns across 12 bases. This CDR3 has 15 amino acids. Germline values: CDR1 MNHEY, CDR2 SVGAGI. The ends lost 4 bases at V and 4 bases at J; junction bases unmatched: 4. CDR3 in DNA: TGTGCCAGCAGTTTGCCGGGACTAGCGGGAGAGACCCAGTACTTC. It codes for CASSLPGLAGETQYF.

This clonotype was seen a handful of times. V usage is TRBV7-2 and J usage is TRBJ2-6; D remains unclear. V shed 5 bases and J shed 4 bases, with 9 bases lying between them. Germline CDR1 is SGHTA and CDR2 is FQGNSA. The CDR3 has 14 residues. DNA for the CDR3: TGTGCCAGCAGCCCCCGTGGAGGGGCCAACGTCCTGACTTTC. Residues: CASSPRGGANVLTF. Supplemented by reference TRBV7-2 and TRBJ2-6, the full variable domain reads GAGVSQSPSNKVTEKGKDVELRCDPISGHTALYWYRQSLGQGLEFLIYFQGNSAPDKSGLPSDRFSAERTGGSVSTLTIQRTQQEDSAVYLCASSPRGGANVLTFGAGSRLTVL.

This clonotype was picked up many times. The chain recombines TRBV9 with TRBJ2-5; D is possibly TRBD2 (6 bases). This CDR3 contains 14 residues. CDR1 and CDR2 from the germline V gene are SGDLS and YYNGEE. V was trimmed by 0 bases and J by 3 bases, leaving 9 bases between them. The CDR3 DNA reads as TGTGCCAGCAGCGTAGGGGGGACTGAAGAGACCCAGTACTTC. Its translation: CASSVGGTEETQYF.

This clonotype was seen more than once but under ten times. The chain uses TRBV7-9 and TRBJ2-1; 7 nucleotides line up with TRBD1. CDR1 is SEHNR and CDR2 is FQNEAQ in the germline V gene (reference sequence). CDR3 length: 16 residues. With V trimmed by 5 bases and J by 5 bases, 12 bases remained unmatched. The CDR3 region has the DNA TGTGCCAGCAGCAGGTACAGACAGGGCTTGGACAATGAGCAGTTCTTC. It specifies CASSRYRQGLDNEQFF. Full variable domain (remainder filled in from reference TRBV7-9 and TRBJ2-1): DTGVSQNPRHKITKRGQNVTFRCDPISEHNRLYWYRQTLGQGPEFLTYFQNEAQLEKSRLLSDRFSAERPKGSFSTLEIQRTEQGDSAMYLCASSRYRQGLDNEQFFGPGTRLTVL.

This clonotype was seen many times. The gene calls are TRBV28 and TRBJ1-2; D is ambiguous. With 2 bases removed from V and 4 bases from J, the gap between germline ends came to 5 bases. The CDR3 has 12 residues. The V gene's germline CDR1 is MDHEN and CDR2 SYDVKM. For the CDR3, the DNA is TGTGCCAGCAGTTTAGACCCCTATGGCTACACCTTC. This translates into CASSLDPYGYTF.

This clonotype was detected many times. The rearrangement links TRBV12-3 or TRBV12-4 to TRBJ2-1; 11 bases map to TRBD2. With 2 bases clipped from V and 7 bases from J, the junction kept 1 base outside the gene matches. The CDR3 spans 14 residues. CDR3 sequence: CASSLLAGGNEQFF. Here the CDR3 DNA reads TGTGCCAGCAGTTTACTAGCGGGAGGTAATGAGCAGTTCTTC.

This clonotype occurred many times. The chain is built from TRBV29-1 and TRBJ2-2; 7 nucleotides align to TRBD2. Germline assignment: CDR1 SQVTM and CDR2 ANQGSEA. J was trimmed by 6 bases and V by 4 bases; bases with no gene match: 5. The CDR3 sequence is 13 residues long. CDR3 sequence (DNA): TGCAGCGTTGGTGCGGGAGTTGCCGGGGAGCTGTTTTTT. Amino acid sequence: CSVGAGVAGELFF.

This clonotype was seen many times. V usage is TRBV10-3 and J usage is TRBJ2-7, with D uncertain. The CDR3 covers 13 residues. Between the trimmed V and J ends, which lost 3 bases and 4 bases, there was a span of 10 bases. CDR1 ENHRY and CDR2 SYGVKD come from the germline V gene. CDR3 in amino acids: CAISDPLVYEQYF. CDR3 nucleotide sequence: TGTGCCATCAGTGACCCGCTGGTGTACGAGCAGTACTTC.

This clonotype was detected a few times. The gene calls are TRBV20-1 and TRBJ2-3; 9 bases are a match to TRBD1. This CDR3 region has 16 residues. The germline V gene has CDR1 DFQATT and CDR2 SNEGSKA (reference sequence). V shed 1 base and J 0 bases; nucleotides not matched to a gene: 5. The CDR3 DNA sequence: TGCAGTGCTAGAGGGACAGGGGCCCCTAGCACAGATACGCAGTATTTT. Translated, it gives CSARGTGAPSTDTQYF.

The chain links TRBV20-1 to TRBJ2-2; 13 positions match TRBD2. V was clipped by 1 base and J by 8 bases; unmatched bases: 4. Germline loops: CDR1 DFQATT, CDR2 SNEGSKA (reference sequence). The CDR3 loop spans 15 amino acids. The DNA for the CDR3 is TGCAGTGCTAGAGCGACTAGCGGGAGGTCTGGGGAGCTGTTTTTT. It translates to CSARATSGRSGELFF.

This clonotype was counted a few times. The chain has TRBV7-9 and TRBJ1-3, with D unresolved. Germline V CDR1 and CDR2: SEHNR, FQNEAQ (reference sequence). V was trimmed by 5 bases and J by 2 bases, leaving 16 bases between them. The length of the CDR3 is 16 residues. CDR3 in amino acids: CASSDLGRGTGNTIYF. CDR3 sequence (DNA): TGTGCCAGCAGCGACCTAGGACGGGGAACTGGAAACACCATATATTTT.

This clonotype was counted once. The V call is TRBV5-1, the J call TRBJ1-4, with D perhaps TRBD1 (6 bases). The CDR3 contains 13 residues. The germline CDR1 and CDR2 sequences are SGHRS and YFSETQ. The V and J ends lost 4 bases and 8 bases respectively, with 12 bases between them. CDR3: CASSPGGAEKLFF. In DNA, the CDR3 is TGCGCCAGCAGCCCTGGGGGGGCCGAAAAACTGTTTTTT.

This clonotype was seen repeatedly, ten times or more. The CDR3 DNA is TGCAGTGCCCCTCACGGGGCAGGGGGAAAGGCTTTACGTGAAAAACTGTTTTTT. This gives the protein CSAPHGAGGKALREKLFF. V is TRBV20-1 and J is TRBJ1-4; TRBD1 matches 7 bases. The CDR3 has 18 amino acids. Germline CDR1 and CDR2: DFQATT and SNEGSKA (reference sequence). V shed 6 bases, J shed 7 bases, and the junction held 23 bases outside the gene matches.